These 11 T cell receptor beta chains share one sample of origin, sequenced in a study of T cells expressing NK-cell markers. TCRdb derives one entry per CDR3 protein from the 5' RACE reads, leaving out DNA. This sample's clone table lists roughly 170,000 distinct CDR3 sequences. The sequenced material came from blood T cells: a sorted CD56 or NKG2C T cell subset, CD4+ or CD8+ T cells, or bulk PBMC T cells (not recorded which). Receptors originate from a woman between 18 and 75 years old in good health.

This rearrangement joins TRBV20-1 to TRBJ1-1; TCRdb reports TRBD1, a call that lacks DNA to check it against. Per germline, CDR1 DFQATT and CDR2 SNEGSKA (reference sequence). The CDR3 has 16 residues. CDR3 sequence reads: CSARDLARGPNTEAFF.

This CDR3 is CASSVFGDAGPYEQYF. The chain joins TRBV6-2 or TRBV6-3 to TRBJ2-7; without DNA, the TCRdb call of TRBD2 cannot be checked. This CDR3 is built from 16 residues. Per the germline V gene, CDR1 is MNHEY and CDR2 is SVGEGT.

This rearrangement joins TRBV20-1 to TRBJ1-5. Germline V gives CDR1 DFQATT, CDR2 SNEGSKA (reference sequence). CDR3 length: 14 amino acids. The CDR3 reads CSARSAYSNQPQHF.

The chain carries TRBV27 and TRBJ2-6; lacking DNA, the TRBD2 call made by TCRdb goes unchecked. The CDR3 has 15 amino acids. CDR1 and CDR2 (germline): MNHEY, SMNVEV (reference sequence). CDR3 in amino acids: CDRGGSNSGANVLTF.

The rearrangement uses TRBV11-2 and TRBJ2-3; absent DNA, TCRdb's TRBD1 call cannot be checked. In germline, CDR1 is SGHAT, CDR2 FQNNGV. The CDR3 is 14 residues long. CDR3 in amino acids: CASSLGTGGHTQYF.

CDR3 residues: CASQGPGKLFF. J is TRBJ1-4 and V is TRBV3-1; TCRdb returns TRBD1, unconfirmable since there is no DNA. Germline V gene lookup returns CDR1 LGHDT and CDR2 YNNKEL (reference sequence). The CDR3 runs 11 residues.

The chain carries TRBV12-3 or TRBV12-4 and TRBJ1-5; no DNA is available, so the TRBD1 call from TCRdb remains unchecked. The CDR3 length is 14 residues. This CDR3 reads CASSTGMAHQPQHF.

This clonotype is called medium-sized based on its frequency. The genes are TRBV12-3 or TRBV12-4 and TRBJ2-3; the D gene TCRdb calls, TRBD1, cannot be checked with no DNA. This CDR3 contains 14 residues. CDR3 residues: CASSTGGAYGTQYF.

The chain uses TRBV5-6 and TRBJ2-1; TCRdb selects TRBD2, and the lack of DNA leaves this call unchecked. Germline V gene lookup returns CDR1 SGHDT and CDR2 YYEEEE. CDR3 length: 16 amino acids. CDR3 protein: CASRTSGGAIRYEQFF. Full variable domain (rest looked up from reference TRBV5-6 and TRBJ2-1): DAGVTQSPTHLIKTRGQQVTLRCSPKSGHDTVSWYQQALGQGPQFIFQYYEEEERQRGNFPDRFSGHQFPNYSSELNVNALLLGDSALYLCASRTSGGAIRYEQFFGPGTRLTVL.

The chain is built from TRBV27 and TRBJ1-4. Germline lookup yields CDR1 MNHEY and CDR2 SMNVEV (reference sequence). The CDR3 loop spans 15 amino acids. CDR3 amino acids: CASSLMAATNEKLFF. Based on the CDR3 plus reference TRBV27 and TRBJ1-4, the full variable domain is EAQVTQNPRYLITVTGKKLTVTCSQNMNHEYMSWYRQDPGLGLRQIYYSMNVEVTDKGDVPEGYKVSRKEKRNFPLILESPSPNQTSLYFCASSLMAATNEKLFFGSGTQLSVL.

The chain carries TRBV5-1 and TRBJ2-2; TCRdb indicates TRBD2, and absent DNA this call remains unverified. CDR3 length equals 17 residues. CDR1 is SGHRS and CDR2 is YFSETQ in the germline V gene. CDR3 sequence: CASSPLAGGANTGELFF.